The clone carrying this T cell receptor beta chain has only a few counts. Its antigen is still unknown. Constant-segment primers were used for 5'RACE, and the resulting TCR alpha and TCR beta cDNA libraries carried sample barcodes and UMIs. TCRdb re-called the 5' RACE reads through MiXCR, storing one row per CDR3 protein. The sample comprises approximately 450,000 distinct CDR3 sequences, 18% of which are singletons, and more than 9% rests with the top ten. This specimen comes from a study of T-cell memory formation after mild COVID-19. Whole-study results and caveats: Clones that got smaller from day 15 to 85 had even CD4/CD8, while clones growing later tipped toward CD4+. Some clones that responded were present in memory (sampled pre-infection), which suggests cross-reactive memory joined.

Germline V gene sequence: CDR1 SGHAT, CDR2 FQNNGV. V dropped 5 bases and J dropped 5 bases, with 18 bases sitting between them. This CDR3 is built from 16 residues. The chain has TRBV11-2 and TRBJ2-2, with a weak D call TRBD2 (6 bases). The sequence was obtained from an adult woman who had mild COVID-19 (a few samples of this study predate the infection). Cell type and time point are not known. Sequenced input: PBMCs or a T cell subset sorted from them (not recorded which). In DNA, the CDR3 is TGTGCCAGCAGCCCGCGCCTGGGGGGAAGGACCGGGGAGCTGTTTTTT. Amino acid sequence: CASSPRLGGRTGELFF.